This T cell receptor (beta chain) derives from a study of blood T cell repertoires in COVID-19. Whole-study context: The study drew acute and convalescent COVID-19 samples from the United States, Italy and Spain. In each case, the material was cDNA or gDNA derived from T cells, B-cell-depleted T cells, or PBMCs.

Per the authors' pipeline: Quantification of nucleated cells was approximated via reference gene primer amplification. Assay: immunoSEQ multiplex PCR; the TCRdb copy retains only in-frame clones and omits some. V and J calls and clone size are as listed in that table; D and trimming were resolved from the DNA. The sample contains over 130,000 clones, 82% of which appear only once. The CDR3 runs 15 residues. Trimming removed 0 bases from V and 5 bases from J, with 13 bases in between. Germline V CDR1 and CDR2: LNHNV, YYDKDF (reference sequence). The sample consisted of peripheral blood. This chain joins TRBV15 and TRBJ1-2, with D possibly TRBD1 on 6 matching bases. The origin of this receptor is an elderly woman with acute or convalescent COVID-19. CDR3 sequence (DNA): TGTGCCACCAGCAGAGAAGTGGGGGCGCGGTATGGCTACACCTTC. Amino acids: CATSREVGARYGYTF.